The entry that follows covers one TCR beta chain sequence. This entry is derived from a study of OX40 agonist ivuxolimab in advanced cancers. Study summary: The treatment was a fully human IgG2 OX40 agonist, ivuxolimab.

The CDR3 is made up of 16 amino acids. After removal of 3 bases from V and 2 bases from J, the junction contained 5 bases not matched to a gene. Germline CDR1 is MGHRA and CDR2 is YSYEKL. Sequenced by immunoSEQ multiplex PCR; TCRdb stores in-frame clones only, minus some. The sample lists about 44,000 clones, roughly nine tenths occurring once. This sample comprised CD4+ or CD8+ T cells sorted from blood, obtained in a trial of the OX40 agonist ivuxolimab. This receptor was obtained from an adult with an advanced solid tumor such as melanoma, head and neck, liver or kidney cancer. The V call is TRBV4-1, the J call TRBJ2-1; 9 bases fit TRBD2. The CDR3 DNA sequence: TGCGCCAGCAGCCATCCCGGGACTAGCCCCTACAATGAGCAGTTCTTC. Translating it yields CASSHPGTSPYNEQFF.